The source of this T cell receptor beta chain is a study of shared clonotypes between healthy human individuals. Whole-study findings and limits: Memory subsets generally showed smaller estimated richness than naive subsets did.

Regarding this clone: No antigen is known for it. This same CDR3 is encoded by further DNA sequences in the sample.

Germline V gives CDR1 SGHTA, CDR2 FQGTGA. This CDR3 spans 16 amino acids. The V and J ends lost 2 bases and 2 bases, in that order; junction bases with no gene match: 4. Per the study methods: From ImmunoSEQ came sequences covering only the junction and carrying no quality scores, so filtering differed. Profiling relied on immunoSEQ multiplex PCR, and the TCRdb table lists in-frame clones only, not all of them. The V and J calls and the clone size are those of that table, but D and trimming were determined from the DNA. Among roughly 2.5 million clones listed, more than 90% were seen once. The material sequenced was naive CD4+ T cells sorted from blood. Indicated subset: CD45RA+ positively selected. The rearrangement uses TRBV7-3 and TRBJ2-2, with 8 bases fitting TRBD2. The TCR originated in a man between 18 and 29 years old in good health. The CDR3 sequence: CASSLGGGPNTGELFF. The CDR3 coding sequence is TGTGCCAGCAGCTTAGGCGGGGGGCCCAACACCGGGGAGCTGTTTTTT.